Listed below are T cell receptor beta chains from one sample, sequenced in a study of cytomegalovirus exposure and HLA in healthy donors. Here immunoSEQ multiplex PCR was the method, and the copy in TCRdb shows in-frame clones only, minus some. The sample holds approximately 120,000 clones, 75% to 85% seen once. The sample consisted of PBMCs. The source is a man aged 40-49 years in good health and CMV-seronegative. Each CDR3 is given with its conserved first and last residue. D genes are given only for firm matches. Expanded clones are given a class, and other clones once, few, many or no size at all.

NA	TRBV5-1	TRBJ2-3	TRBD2	CASSLSGASTDTQYF	TGCGCCAGCAGCTTGAGCGGGGCTAGCACAGATACGCAGTATTTT
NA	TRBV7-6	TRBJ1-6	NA	CASSFRQPDNSPLHF	TGTGCCAGCAGCTTCCGACAGCCGGATAATTCACCCCTCCACTTT
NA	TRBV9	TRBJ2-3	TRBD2	CASSGAGGTDTQYF	TGTGCCAGCAGCGGAGCGGGGGGCACAGATACGCAGTATTTT
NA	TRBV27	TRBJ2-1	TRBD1	CASRLDRATYNEQFF	TGTGCCAGCAGGTTGGACAGGGCAACCTACAATGAGCAGTTCTTC
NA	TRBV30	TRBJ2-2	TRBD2	CAWSVWLAENTGELFF	TGTGCCTGGAGTGTATGGCTAGCGGAGAACACCGGGGAGCTGTTTTTT
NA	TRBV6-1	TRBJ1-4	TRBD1	CASSELYRGNEKLFF	TGTGCCAGCAGTGAACTGTACAGGGGGAATGAAAAACTGTTTTTT
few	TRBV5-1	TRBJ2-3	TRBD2	CASSLGGTSATSTDTQYF	TGCGCCAGCAGCTTGGGGGGGACTAGCGCTACTAGCACAGATACGCAGTATTTT
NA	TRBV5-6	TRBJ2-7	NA	CASSSTVAYEQYF	TGTGCCAGCAGCTCCACAGTTGCCTACGAGCAGTACTTC
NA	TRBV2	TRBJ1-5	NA	CASREGPGLSHQPQHF	TGTGCCAGCAGGGAGGGCCCGGGACTTTCTCATCAGCCCCAGCATTTT
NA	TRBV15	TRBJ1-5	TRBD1	CATSRDRWPGGDGFDQPQHF	TGTGCCACCAGCAGAGATAGGTGGCCAGGGGGCGATGGCTTTGATCAGCCCCAGCATTTT
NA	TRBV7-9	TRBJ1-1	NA	CASMGLTEAFF	TGTGCCAGCATGGGGCTGACTGAAGCTTTCTTT
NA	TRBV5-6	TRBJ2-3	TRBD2	CASSLLAGVPQDTQYF	TGTGCCAGCAGCCTACTAGCGGGGGTACCACAAGATACGCAGTATTTT
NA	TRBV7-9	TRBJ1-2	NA	CASSLGQVYGYTF	TGTGCCAGCAGCTTAGGGCAGGTATATGGCTACACCTTC
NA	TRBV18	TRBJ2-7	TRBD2	CASSPLGTRVSYEQYF	TGTGCCAGCTCACCACTCGGGACTAGAGTATCCTACGAGCAGTACTTC
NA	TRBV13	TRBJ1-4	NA	CASSSMDGDNEKLFF	TGTGCCAGCAGCTCCATGGACGGGGATAATGAAAAACTGTTTTTT
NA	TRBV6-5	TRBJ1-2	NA	CASTPRDNYGYTF	TGTGCCAGCACCCCCCGGGATAACTATGGCTACACCTTC
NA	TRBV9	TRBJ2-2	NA	CASSQSGELFF	TGTGCCAGCAGCCAATCCGGGGAGCTGTTTTTT
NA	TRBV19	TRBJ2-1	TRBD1	CASSSPDRGLYNEQFF	TGTGCCAGTAGTTCTCCGGACAGGGGGCTTTACAATGAGCAGTTCTTC
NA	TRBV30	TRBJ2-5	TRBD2	CAWSSSGGETQYF	TGTGCCTGGAGCTCTAGCGGGGGAGAGACCCAGTACTTC
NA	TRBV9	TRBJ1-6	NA	CASSVGTNNSPLHF	TGTGCCAGCAGCGTAGGGACAAATAATTCACCCCTCCACTTT
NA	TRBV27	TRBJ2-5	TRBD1	CASSLAQGEQETQYF	TGTGCCAGCAGTTTAGCACAGGGGGAACAAGAGACCCAGTACTTC
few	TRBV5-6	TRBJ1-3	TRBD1	CASSLRGRPTTF	TGTGCCAGCAGCTTGAGGGGGCGACCCACGACTTTT
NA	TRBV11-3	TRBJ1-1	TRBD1	CASSPGGNTEAFF	TGTGCCAGCAGCCCAGGGGGGAACACTGAAGCTTTCTTT
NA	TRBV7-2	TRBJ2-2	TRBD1	CASSRKAGGYTGELFF	TGTGCCAGCAGCCGCAAGGCAGGGGGCTACACCGGGGAGCTGTTTTTT
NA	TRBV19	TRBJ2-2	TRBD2	CASSTHSGGLTGELFF	TGTGCCAGTAGTACCCATAGCGGGGGGCTGACCGGGGAGCTGTTTTTT
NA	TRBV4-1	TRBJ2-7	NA	CASSQVGGHEQYF	TGCGCCAGCAGCCAAGTTGGCGGGCACGAGCAGTACTTC
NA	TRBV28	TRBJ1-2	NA	CASSIRGSYGYTF	TGTGCCAGCAGTATAAGGGGATCCTATGGCTACACCTTC
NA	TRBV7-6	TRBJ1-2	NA	CASSLDRAEGYTF	TGTGCCAGCAGCTTAGACAGGGCAGAGGGCTACACCTTC
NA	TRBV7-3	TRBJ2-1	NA	CASSPARLNNEQFF	TGTGCCAGCAGCCCCGCCCGGTTAAACAATGAGCAGTTCTTC
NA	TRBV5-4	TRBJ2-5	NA	CASSLDPDQGRETQYF	TGTGCCAGCAGCTTGGACCCCGACCAGGGCCGAGAGACCCAGTACTTC
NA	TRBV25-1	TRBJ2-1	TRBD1	CASSAHSNRGRIDEQFF	TGTGCCAGCAGTGCCCACTCGAACAGGGGGCGCATCGATGAGCAGTTCTTC
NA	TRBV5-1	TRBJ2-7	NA	CASSSAGTYEQYF	TGCGCCAGCAGCTCTGCCGGGACCTACGAGCAGTACTTC
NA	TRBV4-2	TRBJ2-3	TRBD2	CASSQAAGVTDTQYF	TGTGCCAGCAGCCAAGCCGCGGGGGTCACAGATACGCAGTATTTT
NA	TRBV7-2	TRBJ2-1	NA	CASILAPGVGYNEQFF	TGTGCCAGCATCTTAGCCCCAGGGGTAGGGTACAATGAGCAGTTCTTC
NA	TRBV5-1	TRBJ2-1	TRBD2	CASSLERGYNEQFF	TGCGCCAGCAGCTTAGAGCGGGGGTACAATGAGCAGTTCTTC
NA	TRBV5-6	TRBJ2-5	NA	CASSFGSSLQETQYF	TGTGCCAGCAGCTTTGGATCTAGCCTCCAAGAGACCCAGTACTTC
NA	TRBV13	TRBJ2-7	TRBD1	CASSPRDSLPYEQYF	TGTGCCAGCAGCCCCCGGGACAGCCTCCCCTACGAGCAGTACTTC
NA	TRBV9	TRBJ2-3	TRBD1	CASSVGTGEVEDTQYF	TGTGCCAGCAGCGTCGGGACAGGGGAGGTGGAGGATACGCAGTATTTT
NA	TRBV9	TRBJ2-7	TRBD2	CASSEGGYEQYF	TGTGCCAGCAGCGAGGGAGGGTACGAGCAGTACTTC
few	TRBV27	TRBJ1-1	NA	CASSLTAANTEAFF	TGTGCCAGCAGTTTAACAGCAGCGAACACTGAAGCTTTCTTT
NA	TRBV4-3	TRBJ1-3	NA	CASSQEFSLSGNTIYF	TGCGCCAGCAGCCAAGAATTTTCCCTTTCTGGAAACACCATATATTTT
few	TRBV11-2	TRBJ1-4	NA	CASSQPGYNEKLFF	TGTGCCAGCAGCCAACCAGGGTATAATGAAAAACTGTTTTTT
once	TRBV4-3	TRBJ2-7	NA	CASSQGTETYEQYF	TGCGCCAGCAGCCAAGGTACAGAGACCTACGAGCAGTACTTC
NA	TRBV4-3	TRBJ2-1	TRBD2	CASSQVGLAGEQFF	TGCGCCAGCAGCCAAGTCGGACTAGCGGGGGAGCAGTTCTTC
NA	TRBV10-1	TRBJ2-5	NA	CASPNGIGQETQYF	TGCGCCAGCCCCAACGGAATCGGGCAAGAGACCCAGTACTTC
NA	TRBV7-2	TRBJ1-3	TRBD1	CASSRQGGSGNTIYF	TGTGCCAGCAGCAGACAGGGTGGCTCTGGAAACACCATATATTTT
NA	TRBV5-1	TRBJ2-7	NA	CASSWGTSAYEQYF	TGCGCCAGCAGCTGGGGGACATCAGCCTACGAGCAGTACTTC
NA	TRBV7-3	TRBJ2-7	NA	CASSFYGGGSYEQYF	TGTGCCAGCAGCTTTTACGGAGGCGGAAGCTACGAGCAGTACTTC
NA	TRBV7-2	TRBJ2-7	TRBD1	CASSLGRQGREQYF	TGTGCCAGCAGCTTGGGTAGACAGGGTCGCGAGCAGTACTTC
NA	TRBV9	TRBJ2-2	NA	CASSPPTGTRNTGELFF	TGTGCCAGCAGCCCACCAACCGGGACTCGAAACACCGGGGAGCTGTTTTTT
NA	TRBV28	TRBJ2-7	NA	CASRGGLRTYEQYF	TGTGCCAGCAGGGGGGGTTTGAGAACCTACGAGCAGTACTTC
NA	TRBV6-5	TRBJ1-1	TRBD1	CASSWADRGYTEAFF	TGTGCCAGCAGTTGGGCGGACAGGGGGTACACTGAAGCTTTCTTT